The 24 T cell receptor beta chains reported below all come from one sample, sequenced in a study of molecular identifiers for immune sequencing clone quantification. MiXCR was run by TCRdb on the PCR reads, yielding one entry per CDR3 protein. Of about 6,100 distinct CDR3 sequences in the sample, about 16% were seen once. Sequencing input: naive CD8+ T cells from blood, with Jurkat cell RNA spiked in. The sample's subset: FACS-sorted CD8+CD4-CCR7+CD45RA+ naive T cells. The receptors were gathered from a human donor in good health. Some libraries in this study had Jurkat cell RNA spiked in.

This clonotype is categorized as medium-sized. The chain links TRBV29-1 to TRBJ2-3; 13 positions match TRBD2. This CDR3 comprises 16 residues. From germline, CDR1 is SQVTM and CDR2 ANQGSEA. With V trimmed by 0 bases and J by 4 bases, 4 bases remained unmatched. The CDR3 nucleotides read TGCAGCGTTGAAGATGGACTAGCGGGAGTGGCAGATACGCAGTATTTT. Translation: CSVEDGLAGVADTQYF.

This clonotype ranks as medium-sized. V and J are TRBV29-1 and TRBJ2-7; D is unresolved. Germline V gene data show CDR1 as SQVTM and CDR2 as ANQGSEA. V lost 4 bases, J lost 0 bases, and 13 bases lay in between. The CDR3 covers 14 residues. The CDR3 bases are TGCAGCGTTGCTCCACCCGGGTCCTCCTACGAGCAGTACTTC. Its protein product is CSVAPPGSSYEQYF.

This clonotype is categorized as medium-sized. The chain links TRBV28 to TRBJ2-7; D is perhaps TRBD1 (6 bases). The germline gives CDR1 MDHEN, CDR2 SYDVKM. This CDR3 has 14 amino acids. Trimming stripped 8 bases from V and 6 bases from J, with 20 bases between. The CDR3, as DNA: TGTGCCAGCGGGGGCTACAGGGCCCAAGGCGAGCAGTACTTC. Amino acid sequence: CASGGYRAQGEQYF.

This clonotype counts as medium-sized. This chain connects TRBV7-8 to TRBJ2-2; 7 bases agree with TRBD1. Germline CDR1 and CDR2: SGHVS and FQNEAQ. Losses at the gene ends were 1 base for V and 8 bases for J; bases not matched to a gene: 7. This CDR3 region has 15 residues. CDR3 residues: CASSLGGGLAGELFF. The CDR3 DNA reads TGTGCCAGCAGCTTAGGAGGGGGCCTGGCTGGGGAGCTGTTTTTT.

Ten or more counts support this clonotype. The genes are TRBV5-3 and TRBJ2-7; no reliable D call. TRBV5-3 is known as an ORF, though its function is uncertain. The CDR3 is 12 amino acids. V lost 10 bases to trimming and J lost 10 bases, with 21 bases between them. CDR3 nucleotide sequence: TGTGCCGGCTCTCTCGAACAATATGAACAGTACTTC. Amino acids: CAGSLEQYEQYF.

By its share, this clonotype is medium-sized (0.01 to 0.1%). The chain uses TRBV5-1 and TRBJ2-3; TRBD1 matches at 9 bases. Unmatched junction bases numbered 14, after V lost 0 bases and J lost 6 bases. This CDR3 is 18 amino acids long. Germline values: CDR1 SGHRS, CDR2 YFSETQ. The CDR3 region is CASSLATNRGRVRDTQYF. In nucleotides, the CDR3 is TGCGCCAGCAGCTTGGCCACGAACAGGGGGCGAGTAAGGGATACGCAGTATTTT.

This clonotype was recorded at least ten times. V usage is TRBV6-2 or TRBV6-3 and J usage is TRBJ2-5; D not certain. The CDR3 is 11 residues long. Germline V CDR1 and CDR2: MNHEY, SVGEGT. The V end was cut by 2 bases, the J end by 2 bases, with 0 bases between. The CDR3 sequence: CASSYQETQYF. DNA of the CDR3: TGTGCCAGCAGTTACCAAGAGACCCAGTACTTC.

This clonotype was found many times. This chain joins TRBV5-5 and TRBJ2-3, with 7 positions matching TRBD1. J gave up 7 bases and V 0 bases, and 8 bases lay outside the gene matches. CDR1 is SGHKS and CDR2 is YYEKEE in the germline V gene (reference sequence). This CDR3 has 15 residues. The CDR3 region has the DNA TGTGCCAGCAGCTTGGTAGGGGGCTTGACAAATACGCAGTATTTT. This encodes CASSLVGGLTNTQYF.

By sample share, this clonotype is medium-sized. The rearrangement uses TRBV7-9 and TRBJ2-5, with 9 bases aligning to TRBD1. V shed 4 bases, J shed 3 bases, and the junction held 6 bases outside the gene matches. From germline, CDR1 is SEHNR and CDR2 FQNEAQ (reference sequence). The CDR3 has 15 amino acids. In DNA, the CDR3 is TGTGCCAGCAGCTCCTGGACAGGGGAGGAAGAGACCCAGTACTTC. Protein sequence: CASSSWTGEEETQYF.

This clonotype is medium-sized (0.01 to 0.1%) by share. The chain has TRBV3-1 and TRBJ2-7, with a tentative D call TRBD2 (5 bases). Per germline, CDR1 LGHDT and CDR2 YNNKEL (reference sequence). The CDR3 totals 17 residues. Trimming cost V 4 bases and J 4 bases, with 23 bases left between them. CDR3 sequence: CASSLSDGPGGVYEQYF. CDR3 nucleotides: TGTGCCAGCAGCCTTTCCGACGGTCCCGGAGGCGTTTACGAGCAGTACTTC.

Note on this clonotype: This sequence may be a read error, since a much larger clone differs from it by one base. The genes are TRBV5-6 and TRBJ2-7; D gene ambiguous. CDR1 SGHDT and CDR2 YYEEEE come from the germline V gene. This CDR3 has 14 residues. CDR3 coding DNA: TGTGCCAGCAGCTTCCAAAGAATGTCCTACGAGCGGTACTTC. Amino acids: CASSFQRMSYERYF.

This clonotype was seen many times. The J gene is TRBJ2-7, the V gene TRBV10-3; 9 bases are shared with TRBD1. This CDR3 is built from 16 residues. From germline, CDR1 is ENHRY and CDR2 SYGVKD. The J segment lost 4 bases and the V segment lost 4 bases, leaving 11 bases of the junction unmatched. Here the CDR3 reads CAISGSSGTGQYEQYF. The CDR3 bases are TGTGCCATCAGTGGATCCTCCGGGACAGGGCAGTACGAGCAGTACTTC.

In the case of this clonotype: This could be a read error, since a much larger clone is one nucleotide away. V usage is TRBV11-2 and J usage is TRBJ2-3; D is unclear. The V gene's germline CDR1 is SGHAT and CDR2 FQNNGV. This CDR3 spans 12 amino acids. CDR3 sequence: CASSLEADTQCF. CDR3 sequence (DNA): TGTGCCAGCAGCTTAGAGGCAGATACGCAGTGTTTT.

In its sample, this clonotype was seen many times. The gene calls are TRBV12-3 or TRBV12-4 and TRBJ2-2; D possibly corresponds to TRBD1 (6 bases). CDR3 length equals 14 residues. V lost 5 bases and J lost 1, with 8 bases in between. CDR3 sequence (DNA): TGTGCCAGCAGTCGACAGGTGAACACCGGGGAGCTGTTTTTT. This codes for CASSRQVNTGELFF.

Ten or more counts support this clonotype. This chain links TRBV12-3 or TRBV12-4 with TRBJ2-2; no definite D call. Trimming took off 2 bases at V and 6 bases at J, with 10 bases between the two ends. The CDR3 runs 14 residues. CDR3 bases: TGTGCCAGCAGTTTAACGTCCGCAGCCGGGGAGCTGTTTTTT. Amino acids: CASSLTSAAGELFF.

This clonotype is categorized as medium-sized. The rearrangement joins TRBV4-2 to TRBJ2-7; D gene uncertain. Per germline, CDR1 LGHNA and CDR2 YNFKEQ. The CDR3 has 13 residues. The V end was cut by 0 bases, the J end by 3 bases, with 6 bases between. DNA for the CDR3: TGTGCCAGCAGCCAAGAAAACAGCTACGAGCAGTACTTC. This sequence encodes CASSQENSYEQYF.

By share, this clonotype ranks as medium-sized. This chain links TRBV5-1 with TRBJ2-7, with 8 positions matching TRBD2. CDR1 is SGHRS, CDR2 YFSETQ, per germline. CDR3 size: 16 residues. V was pared by 0 bases and J by 3 bases, with 8 bases of the junction left unmatched. CDR3 residues: CASSLDVGTRVYEQYF. The CDR3 coding sequence is TGCGCCAGCAGCTTGGATGTCGGGACTAGAGTCTACGAGCAGTACTTC.

Sample share makes this clonotype medium-sized. The chain couples TRBV7-6 to TRBJ2-6; the D is unclear. Germline CDR1 is SGHVS and CDR2 is FNYEAQ. This CDR3 is 16 amino acids long. Between the trimmed V and J ends, which lost 3 bases and 0 bases, there was a span of 9 bases. The CDR3 loop is CASSLWQASGANVLTF. The DNA for the CDR3 is TGTGCCAGCAGCTTGTGGCAGGCCTCTGGGGCCAACGTCCTGACTTTC.

This clonotype is medium-sized by share. The chain uses TRBV9 and TRBJ2-3; possibly TRBD2 for D (6 bases). The germline gives CDR1 SGDLS, CDR2 YYNGEE. The CDR3 sequence is 17 residues long. The ends were cut back, 3 bases at V and 2 bases at J, with 19 bases in the middle. CDR3 sequence reads: CASSGYMGGGPTDTQYF. Here the CDR3 DNA reads TGTGCCAGCAGCGGCTACATGGGGGGAGGACCCACAGATACGCAGTATTTT. Full variable domain (remainder filled in from reference TRBV9 and TRBJ2-3): DSGVTQTPKHLITATGQRVTLRCSPRSGDLSVYWYQQSLDQGLQFLIQYYNGEERAKGNILERFSAQQFPDLHSELNLSSLELGDSALYFCASSGYMGGGPTDTQYFGPGTRLTVL.

By its share, this clonotype is medium-sized. The rearrangement uses TRBV4-2 and TRBJ1-2; D is ambiguous. The CDR3 spans 17 residues. CDR1 and CDR2 (germline): LGHNA, YNFKEQ. Trimming cost V 2 bases and J 0 bases, with 16 bases left between them. The DNA for the CDR3 is TGTGCCAGCAGCCAATCATCTTCGGCACCTTCTAACTATGGCTACACCTTC. This translates into CASSQSSSAPSNYGYTF.

This clonotype was seen more than once but under ten times. A much bigger clone sits one base away, suggesting this may be a read error. The genes are TRBV9 and TRBJ2-3; 14 positions agree with TRBD2. The V gene end was trimmed by 3 bases and the J gene end by 2 bases; junction bases not matched to a gene: 8. This CDR3 region has 18 residues. Germline V CDR1 and CDR2: SGDLS, YYNGEE. The CDR3 DNA reads TGTGCCAGCAGCGCCCCCGGGACTAGCGGGGGACCCACAGATACGCAGTATTTT. Translating gives CASSAPGTSGGPTDTQYF.

This rearrangement joins TRBV7-6 to TRBJ2-3; D gene uncertain. Trimming stripped 1 base from V and 0 bases from J, with 14 bases between. CDR1 is SGHVS, CDR2 FNYEAQ, per germline. The CDR3 extends over 17 amino acids. The CDR3 region has the DNA TGTGCCAGCAGCTTAGACGTCTCGGGTTCGAGCACAGATACGCAGTATTTT. Translated, it gives CASSLDVSGSSTDTQYF.

By share, this clonotype counts as medium-sized. The gene calls are TRBV4-1 and TRBJ2-7, with a possible D match to TRBD2 (5 bases). V was trimmed by 0 bases and J by 3 bases, leaving 9 bases between them. Looked up from germline, CDR1 is MGHRA and CDR2 is YSYEKL. CDR3 length equals 14 residues. CDR3 nucleotides: TGCGCCAGCAGCCAAGAGCGGGCCAGCTACGAGCAGTACTTC. Translating it yields CASSQERASYEQYF.

This clonotype is termed medium-sized. In nucleotides, the CDR3 is TGTGCCAGCAGTGACGGTCAGGTTATTGGCAATCAGCCCCAGCATTTT. Its translation is CASSDGQVIGNQPQHF. The chain has TRBV25-1 and TRBJ1-5; D is unclear. Germline V lookup: CDR1 MGHDK, CDR2 SYGVNS. V was shortened by 3 bases and J by 2 bases, with 14 bases between the two germline ends. The CDR3 extends over 16 amino acids.